These 21 T cell receptor beta chains share one sample of origin, sequenced in a study of blood T cell repertoires in COVID-19. TCRdb's table, derived via immunoSEQ multiplex PCR, lists solely in-frame clones and lacks some. Of 200,000 to 300,000 clones listed, around 83% are singletons. The source material was peripheral blood. The source of these receptors is a man aged 35-49 years who had recovered from COVID-19.

In its sample, this clone was seen once. The CDR3 loop reads CASSLSRGSREQYF. DNA of the CDR3: TGTGCCAGCAGCTTATCCAGGGGCTCCCGCGAGCAGTACTTC. The genes are TRBV7-8 and TRBJ2-7; D may be TRBD1 (6 bases). This CDR3 contains 14 residues. V was shortened by 2 bases and J by 6 bases, with 14 bases between the two germline ends. CDR1 SGHVS and CDR2 FQNEAQ come from the germline V gene.

A few counts support this clone. The chain couples TRBV15 to TRBJ1-2, with TRBD1 matching 7 bases. Germline CDR1 LNHNV, CDR2 YYDKDF (reference sequence). The CDR3 is 20 residues long. Losses at the gene ends were 0 bases for V and 5 bases for J; bases not matched to a gene: 21. The CDR3 loop is CATSRDRRRQYRGTWYGYTF. CDR3 in DNA: TGTGCCACCAGCAGAGATCGCCGCCGGCAGTACAGGGGTACCTGGTATGGCTACACCTTC.

The rearrangement joins TRBV3-1 (or the pseudogene TRBV3-2) to TRBJ2-3; possibly TRBD2 for D (6 bases). Germline loops: CDR1 LGHDT, CDR2 YNNKEL (reference sequence). V dropped 4 bases and J dropped 3 bases, with 23 bases sitting between them. This CDR3 region has 18 residues. The CDR3 DNA follows: TGTGCCAGCAGCCGGGGGAGGATTGTGGGCTTTTATACAGATACGCAGTATTTT. This codes for CASSRGRIVGFYTDTQYF.

This clone has a handful of counts. The chain combines TRBV11-2 with TRBJ2-2; D ambiguous. Trimming stripped 4 bases from V and 6 bases from J, with 6 bases between. Germline assignment: CDR1 SGHAT and CDR2 FQNNGV. This CDR3 is built from 12 residues. The CDR3 bases are TGTGCCAGCAGCTGGAGCGCCGGGGAGCTGTTTTTT. Translating it yields CASSWSAGELFF.

The chain carries TRBV29-1 and TRBJ2-1; D perhaps matches TRBD2 (5 bases). The CDR3 is 14 amino acids. Germline CDR1 reads SQVTM; CDR2 reads ANQGSEA. The V gene lost 5 bases and the J gene lost 8 bases, with 19 bases spanning the gap. The chain's CDR3 is CSVSSGRFGDEQFF. The CDR3 DNA follows: TGCAGCGTTTCCAGCGGCCGATTCGGGGATGAGCAGTTCTTC.

The chain has TRBV10-2 and TRBJ1-5; D not resolved. Deletions cut 9 bases from V and 7 bases from J, with 19 bases between. The V gene's germline CDR1 is WSHSY and CDR2 SAAADI. There are 14 residues in the CDR3. CDR3 amino acids: CASTSPDPGQPQHF. DNA for the CDR3: TGCGCCAGTACTAGCCCCGACCCGGGGCAGCCCCAGCATTTT.

The rearrangement uses TRBV5-4 and TRBJ2-6; 10 bases match TRBD2. Looked up from germline, CDR1 is SGHNT and CDR2 is YYREEE (reference sequence). The CDR3 contains 19 residues. The J segment lost 0 bases and the V segment lost 9 bases, leaving 15 bases of the junction unmatched. The CDR3 spells CATPSRAGGPISGANVLTF. CDR3 sequence (DNA): TGTGCCACCCCGAGTCGAGCGGGAGGGCCCATCTCTGGGGCCAACGTCCTGACTTTC.

CDR3 protein: CSVEEGTFSYNEQFF. The CDR3 DNA sequence: TGCAGCGTTGAAGAGGGGACTTTCTCCTACAATGAGCAGTTCTTC. V and J are TRBV29-1 and TRBJ2-1, with D tentatively TRBD2 (6 bases). The CDR3 runs to 15 residues. Germline lookup yields CDR1 SQVTM and CDR2 ANQGSEA. V was cut by 0 bases and J by 0 bases, with 9 bases left in between.

This clone was seen only a few times. V is TRBV6-4 and J is TRBJ2-2; no clear D gene. This CDR3 has 16 amino acids. In germline, CDR1 is MRHNA, CDR2 SNTAGT. The V end lost 0 bases, the J end lost 0 bases, and 8 bases lay between the germline ends. The CDR3 DNA follows: TGTGCCAGCAGTGACTCTGCCGGTGCGAACACCGGGGAGCTGTTTTTT. Translation gives CASSDSAGANTGELFF.

The chain couples TRBV7-2 to TRBJ1-2; TRBD1 aligns across 7 bases. The V gene end was trimmed by 3 bases and the J gene end by 4 bases; junction bases not matched to a gene: 2. This CDR3 is built from 13 residues. CDR1 is SGHTA and CDR2 is FQGNSA in the germline V gene. Here the CDR3 DNA reads TGTGCCAGCAGCTTGGACAGGAGCTATGGCTACACCTTC. It encodes CASSLDRSYGYTF.

The chain couples TRBV7-9 to TRBJ2-7; 11 bases are shared with TRBD1. Germline CDR1 is SEHNR and CDR2 is FQNEAQ (reference sequence). V dropped 5 bases and J dropped 6; count of bases not matched to a gene: 6. The CDR3 contains 14 residues. CDR3 sequence reads: CASSPGQGAGEQYF. CDR3 bases: TGTGCCAGCAGCCCCGGACAGGGGGCTGGCGAGCAGTACTTC.

V is TRBV11-3 and J is TRBJ2-2; 8 bases agree with TRBD2. CDR1 SGHNT and CDR2 YENEEA come from the germline V gene. The junction had 9 bases not matched to a gene; V was cut back by 3 bases and J by 6 bases. The CDR3 consists of 16 residues. The CDR3 region is CASSLSGAGDPGELFF. The CDR3 region has the DNA TGTGCCAGCAGCTTGTCTGGAGCGGGAGATCCCGGGGAGCTGTTTTTT.

This clone was found once. J is TRBJ1-2 and V is TRBV5-6; the match to TRBD1 covers 8 bases. V shed 4 bases, J shed 6 bases, and the junction held 5 bases outside the gene matches. Per the germline V gene, CDR1 is SGHDT and CDR2 is YYEEEE. This CDR3 has 13 amino acids. CDR3 protein: CASSRDRMDGYTF. CDR3 DNA: TGTGCCAGCAGCCGGGACAGGATGGATGGCTACACCTTC.

The rearrangement joins TRBV6-2 or TRBV6-3 to TRBJ1-2; D call uncertain. V was trimmed by 5 bases and J by 8 bases, leaving 15 bases between them. Germline values: CDR1 MNHEY, CDR2 SVGEGT. The CDR3 totals 13 residues. CDR3 coding DNA: TGTGCCAGCAGTGTCTGGCCGGGAGAGGGCTACACCTTC. This sequence encodes CASSVWPGEGYTF.

This clone was observed a single time. The same CDR3 arises from other DNA sequences in this sample as well. The chain couples TRBV19 to TRBJ2-2, with 7 nucleotides matching TRBD1. The CDR3 runs to 14 residues. J lost 1 base, V lost 6 bases, and 2 bases had no gene match. In germline, CDR1 is LNHDA, CDR2 SQIVND (reference sequence). CDR3: CASRRQGNTGELFF. Here the CDR3 DNA reads TGTGCCAGTAGACGACAGGGGAACACCGGGGAGCTGTTTTTT. Based on the CDR3 plus reference TRBV19 and TRBJ2-2, the full variable domain is DGGITQSPKYLFRKEGQNVTLSCEQNLNHDAMYWYRQDPGQGLRLIYYSQIVNDFQKGDIAEGYSVSREKKESFPLTVTSAQKNPTAFYLCASRRQGNTGELFFGEGSRLTVL.

This clone occurred once. J is TRBJ2-7 and V is TRBV2, with 8 nucleotides matching TRBD1. Looked up from germline, CDR1 is SNHLY and CDR2 is FYNNEI. Trimming cost V 2 bases and J 4 bases; bases outside gene matches: 10. CDR3 length equals 16 residues. The CDR3 reads CASSEPEDRDEYEQYF. CDR3 DNA: TGTGCCAGCAGTGAACCTGAGGACAGGGACGAATACGAGCAGTACTTC. The variable domain in full, with the rest retrieved from reference TRBV2 and TRBJ2-7, is EPEVTQTPSHQVTQMGQEVILRCVPISNHLYFYWYRQILGQKVEFLVSFYNNEISEKSEIFDDQFSVERPDGSNFTLKIRSTKLEDSAMYFCASSEPEDRDEYEQYFGPGTRLTVT.

The chain joins TRBV4-3 to TRBJ2-2; tentative D call: TRBD1 (6 bases). Between the trimmed V and J ends, which lost 0 bases and 3 bases, there was a span of 11 bases. CDR1 LGHNA and CDR2 YSLEER come from the germline V gene. There are 16 residues in the CDR3. The CDR3 region has the DNA TGCGCCAGCAGCCAAGACGCTCACAGGGACACCGGGGAGCTGTTTTTT. Translation: CASSQDAHRDTGELFF.

This sequence joins TRBV12-5 and TRBJ2-1; D unresolved. The germline CDR1 and CDR2 sequences are LGHNT and FRNRAP. The germline V and J ends were trimmed by 3 bases and 15 bases, with 9 bases remaining between them. The CDR3 consists of 10 residues. Here the CDR3 reads CASGFSSLFF. Here the CDR3 DNA reads TGTGCTAGTGGTTTTAGCTCGTTGTTCTTC.

The gene calls are TRBV2 and TRBJ2-5, with 8 bases aligning to TRBD1. The CDR3 has 14 amino acids. J gave up 2 bases and V 10 bases, and 9 bases lay outside the gene matches. Germline lookup yields CDR1 SNHLY and CDR2 FYNNEI. CDR3 sequence reads: CAINRGATQETQYF. The CDR3 DNA reads as TGTGCCATCAACAGGGGGGCAACACAAGAGACCCAGTACTTC. The full variable domain, with the rest looked up from reference TRBV2 and TRBJ2-5, is EPEVTQTPSHQVTQMGQEVILRCVPISNHLYFYWYRQILGQKVEFLVSFYNNEISEKSEIFDDQFSVERPDGSNFTLKIRSTKLEDSAMYFCAINRGATQETQYFGPGTRLLVL.

This clone was counted between two and nine times. Other DNA sequences from this sample encode an identical CDR3 as well. CDR3 protein: CASSRDRGYGYTF. The CDR3 region has the DNA TGTGCCAGCAGTCGGGACAGGGGTTATGGCTACACCTTC. The V and J genes are TRBV6-5 and TRBJ1-2; 10 nucleotides match TRBD1. With 5 bases clipped from V and 5 bases from J, the junction kept 2 bases outside the gene matches. The V gene's germline CDR1 is MNHEY and CDR2 SVGAGI. This CDR3 is built from 13 residues.

The chain joins TRBV19 to TRBJ1-6, with D perhaps TRBD1 (6 bases). Germline loops: CDR1 LNHDA, CDR2 SQIVND (reference sequence). The length of the CDR3 is 15 residues. V was shortened by 9 bases and J by 4 bases, with 16 bases between the two germline ends. The DNA of the CDR3 is TGTGCCAGCACAACTGGACAGAATTATAATTCACCCCTCCACTTT. Its translation: CASTTGQNYNSPLHF.